These T cell receptor beta chains were read from a single sample in a study of shared clonotypes between healthy human individuals. Sequenced by immunoSEQ multiplex PCR; TCRdb stores in-frame clones only, minus some. The sample gives 760,000 or so clones, approximately 96% of which show up once; 0.2% to 0.25% is in the top ten. Sequencing was performed on naive CD8+ T cells sorted from blood. Receptors were obtained from a man aged 25-40 years in good health. Both conserved end residues are part of each CDR3. A D gene is named only where the DNA matches it firmly. Rows may omit the clone size; those that give it use once, few, many or a size class.

D gene: TRBD1
clone size: NA
V gene: TRBV6-6
J gene: TRBJ1-2
CDR3 length: 16
CDR3 protein: CASRNPEARGRDGYTF
CDR3 DNA: TGTGCCAGCAGGAACCCGGAAGCAAGGGGGCGGGATGGCTACACCTTC

D gene: TRBD1
clone size: NA
V gene: TRBV19
J gene: TRBJ1-2
CDR3 length: 13
CDR3 protein: CASRTGGGYGYTF
CDR3 DNA: TGTGCCAGCCGGACAGGGGGCGGCTATGGCTACACCTTC

D gene: TRBD1
clone size: NA
V gene: TRBV7-9
J gene: TRBJ2-1
CDR3 length: 15
CDR3 protein: CASSLGQGSYNEQFF
CDR3 DNA: TGTGCCAGCAGCCTAGGACAGGGCTCCTACAATGAGCAGTTCTTC

D gene: TRBD2
clone size: NA
V gene: TRBV14
J gene: TRBJ2-2
CDR3 length: 19
CDR3 protein: CASSQELGLATLRPGELFF
CDR3 DNA: TGTGCCAGCAGCCAAGAGTTGGGACTAGCGACACTAAGGCCCGGGGAGCTGTTTTTT

D gene: NA
clone size: NA
V gene: TRBV9
J gene: TRBJ1-1
CDR3 length: 13
CDR3 protein: CASSASVGTEAFF
CDR3 DNA: TGTGCCAGCAGCGCTTCGGTGGGCACTGAAGCTTTCTTT

D gene: NA
clone size: NA
V gene: TRBV28
J gene: TRBJ1-2
CDR3 length: 15
CDR3 protein: CASGTAGTTKNGYTF
CDR3 DNA: TGTGCCAGTGGCACCGCGGGGACTACTAAGAATGGCTACACCTTC

D gene: NA
clone size: NA
V gene: TRBV7-6
J gene: TRBJ2-7
CDR3 length: 14
CDR3 protein: CASSFTGRSYEQYF
CDR3 DNA: TGTGCCAGCAGCTTTACGGGGCGTTCCTACGAGCAGTACTTC

D gene: TRBD1
clone size: NA
V gene: TRBV15
J gene: TRBJ2-1
CDR3 length: 16
CDR3 protein: CATSRDPQGVSNEQFF
CDR3 DNA: TGTGCCACCAGCAGAGATCCCCAGGGGGTTAGCAATGAGCAGTTCTTC

D gene: NA
clone size: NA
V gene: TRBV2
J gene: TRBJ2-7
CDR3 length: 15
CDR3 protein: CASSPQALGNDEQYF
CDR3 DNA: TGTGCCAGCAGCCCCCAAGCCCTGGGGAACGACGAGCAGTACTTC

D gene: TRBD1
clone size: once
V gene: TRBV6-1
J gene: TRBJ1-5
CDR3 length: 15
CDR3 protein: CASSDTGVGNQPQHF
CDR3 DNA: TGTGCCAGCAGTGATACAGGGGTAGGCAATCAGCCCCAGCATTTT

D gene: TRBD2
clone size: NA
V gene: TRBV28
J gene: TRBJ2-7
CDR3 length: 13
CDR3 protein: CASSRVSSGKQYF
CDR3 DNA: TGTGCCAGCAGCCGAGTATCTAGCGGGAAACAGTACTTC

D gene: NA
clone size: NA
V gene: TRBV29-1
J gene: TRBJ1-3
CDR3 length: 14
CDR3 protein: CSVEEGAAGNTIYF
CDR3 DNA: TGCAGCGTTGAAGAGGGTGCGGCTGGAAACACCATATATTTT

D gene: NA
clone size: NA
V gene: TRBV30
J gene: TRBJ1-5
CDR3 length: 13
CDR3 protein: CAWSVQSNQPQHF
CDR3 DNA: TGTGCCTGGAGTGTACAGTCGAATCAGCCCCAGCATTTT

D gene: NA
clone size: NA
V gene: TRBV27
J gene: TRBJ2-7
CDR3 length: 15
CDR3 protein: CASSVLGLLGYEQYF
CDR3 DNA: TGTGCCAGCAGTGTTCTAGGGCTGTTAGGTTACGAGCAGTACTTC

D gene: TRBD2
clone size: NA
V gene: TRBV7-8
J gene: TRBJ2-3
CDR3 length: 15
CDR3 protein: CASSLYSGSTDTQYF
CDR3 DNA: TGTGCCAGCAGCTTGTATAGCGGGAGCACAGATACGCAGTATTTT

D gene: NA
clone size: NA
V gene: TRBV11-2
J gene: TRBJ2-3
CDR3 length: 15
CDR3 protein: CASSLGGRTTDTQYF
CDR3 DNA: TGTGCCAGCAGCTTAGGAGGACGGACCACAGATACGCAGTATTTT

D gene: NA
clone size: NA
V gene: TRBV5-4
J gene: TRBJ2-3
CDR3 length: 15
CDR3 protein: CASRPAGASTDTQYF
CDR3 DNA: TGTGCCAGCAGACCCGCGGGGGCAAGCACAGATACGCAGTATTTT

D gene: NA
clone size: NA
V gene: TRBV7-2
J gene: TRBJ1-1
CDR3 length: 16
CDR3 protein: CASSQRSTAGSTEAFF
CDR3 DNA: TGTGCCAGCAGCCAGAGGAGCACTGCGGGGTCCACTGAAGCTTTCTTT

D gene: TRBD2
clone size: NA
V gene: TRBV5-5
J gene: TRBJ2-7
CDR3 length: 17
CDR3 protein: CASSLEGFVGGPGEQYF
CDR3 DNA: TGTGCCAGCAGCTTGGAAGGTTTCGTGGGAGGGCCCGGCGAGCAGTACTTC

D gene: TRBD2
clone size: NA
V gene: TRBV30
J gene: TRBJ2-1
CDR3 length: 14
CDR3 protein: CAWSWLADYNEQFF
CDR3 DNA: TGTGCCTGGAGTTGGCTAGCGGACTACAATGAGCAGTTCTTC

D gene: NA
clone size: NA
V gene: TRBV6-1
J gene: TRBJ2-1
CDR3 length: 16
CDR3 protein: CASSEPHGITYNEQFF
CDR3 DNA: TGTGCCAGCAGTGAGCCACACGGAATTACCTACAATGAGCAGTTCTTC

D gene: TRBD1
clone size: NA
V gene: TRBV7-2
J gene: TRBJ1-5
CDR3 length: 16
CDR3 protein: CASSLAAGGSNQPQHF
CDR3 DNA: TGTGCCAGCAGCTTAGCGGCAGGGGGGTCCAATCAGCCCCAGCATTTT

D gene: NA
clone size: NA
V gene: TRBV9
J gene: TRBJ2-2
CDR3 length: 13
CDR3 protein: CASVSYITGELFF
CDR3 DNA: TGTGCCAGCGTCAGTTATATAACCGGGGAGCTGTTTTTT

D gene: NA
clone size: NA
V gene: TRBV14
J gene: TRBJ2-2
CDR3 length: 14
CDR3 protein: CASSQEISGSELFF
CDR3 DNA: TGTGCCAGCAGCCAAGAAATTAGTGGGAGCGAGCTGTTTTTT